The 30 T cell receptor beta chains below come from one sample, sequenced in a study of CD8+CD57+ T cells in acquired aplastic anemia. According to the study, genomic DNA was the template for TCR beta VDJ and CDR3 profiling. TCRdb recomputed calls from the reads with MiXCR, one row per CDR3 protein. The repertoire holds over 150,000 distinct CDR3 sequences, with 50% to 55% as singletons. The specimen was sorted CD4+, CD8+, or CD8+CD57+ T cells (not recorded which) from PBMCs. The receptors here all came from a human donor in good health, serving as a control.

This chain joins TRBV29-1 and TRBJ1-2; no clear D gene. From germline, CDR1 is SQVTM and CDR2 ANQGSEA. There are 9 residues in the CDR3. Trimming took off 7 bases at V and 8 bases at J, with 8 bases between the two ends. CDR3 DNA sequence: TGCAGCGAGAGTAGGGGCTACACCTTC. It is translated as CSESRGYTF. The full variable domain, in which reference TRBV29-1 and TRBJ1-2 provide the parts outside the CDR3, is SAVISQKPSRDICQRGTSLTIQCQVDSQVTMMFWYRQQPGQSLTLIATANQGSEATYESGFVIDKFPISRPNLTFSTLTVSNMSPEDSSIYLCSESRGYTFGSGTRLTVV.

The CDR3 DNA follows: TGTGCCAGCAGCCCGCGGGTGGATGAAAAACTGTTTTTT. Protein: CASSPRVDEKLFF. V is TRBV5-4 and J is TRBJ1-4; no firm D call. The CDR3 sequence is 13 residues long. Germline CDR1 is SGHNT and CDR2 is YYREEE (reference sequence). Trimming took off 4 bases at V and 6 bases at J, with 10 bases between the two ends.

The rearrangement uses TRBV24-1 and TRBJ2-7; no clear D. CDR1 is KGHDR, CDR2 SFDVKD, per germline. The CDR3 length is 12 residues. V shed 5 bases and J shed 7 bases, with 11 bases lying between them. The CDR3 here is CATSVDDGEQYF. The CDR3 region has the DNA TGTGCCACCAGTGTAGACGACGGTGAGCAGTACTTC.

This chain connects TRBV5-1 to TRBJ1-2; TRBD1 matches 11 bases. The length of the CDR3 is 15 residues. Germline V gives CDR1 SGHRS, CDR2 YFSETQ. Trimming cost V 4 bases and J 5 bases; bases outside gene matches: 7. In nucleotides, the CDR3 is TGCGCCAGCAGCAGGGAGGACAGGGGGCCATATGGCTACACCTTC. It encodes CASSREDRGPYGYTF.

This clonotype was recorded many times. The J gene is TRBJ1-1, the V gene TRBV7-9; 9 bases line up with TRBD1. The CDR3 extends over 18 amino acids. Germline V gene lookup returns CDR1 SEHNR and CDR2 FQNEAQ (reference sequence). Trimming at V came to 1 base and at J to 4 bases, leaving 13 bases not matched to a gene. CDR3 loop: CASSLGGPQGARSTEAFF. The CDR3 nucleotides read TGTGCCAGCAGCTTAGGCGGACCACAGGGGGCGAGGAGCACTGAAGCTTTCTTT.

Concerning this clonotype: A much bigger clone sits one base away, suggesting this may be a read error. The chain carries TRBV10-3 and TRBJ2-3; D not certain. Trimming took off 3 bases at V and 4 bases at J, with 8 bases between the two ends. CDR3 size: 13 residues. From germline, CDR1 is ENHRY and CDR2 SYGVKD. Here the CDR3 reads CAISEMRADTQYF. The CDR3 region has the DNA TGTGCCATCAGTGAAATGAGAGCAGATACGCAGTATTTT.

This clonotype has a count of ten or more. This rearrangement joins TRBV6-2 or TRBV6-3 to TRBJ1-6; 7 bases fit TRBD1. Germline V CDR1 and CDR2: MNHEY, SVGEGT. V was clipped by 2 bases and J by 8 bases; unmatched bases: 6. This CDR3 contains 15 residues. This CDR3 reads CASSYNRGGHSPLHF. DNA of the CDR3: TGTGCCAGCAGTTACAACAGGGGAGGCCATTCACCCCTCCACTTT.

The DNA for the CDR3 is TGCAGCGTAATTGGTCTAACAGGGTTGGAGACCCAGTACTTC. It codes for CSVIGLTGLETQYF. The gene calls are TRBV29-1 and TRBJ2-5; D may be TRBD1 (6 bases). The CDR3 runs to 14 residues. Trimming removed 6 bases at V and 5 bases at J, with 19 bases between. Germline V gives CDR1 SQVTM, CDR2 ANQGSEA.

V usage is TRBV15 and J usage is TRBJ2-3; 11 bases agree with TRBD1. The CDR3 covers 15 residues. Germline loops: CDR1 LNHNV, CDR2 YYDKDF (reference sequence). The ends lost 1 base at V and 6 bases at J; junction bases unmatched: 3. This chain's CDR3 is CATSRVGQGVDTQYF. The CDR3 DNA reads TGTGCCACCAGCAGAGTGGGACAGGGGGTTGATACGCAGTATTTT.

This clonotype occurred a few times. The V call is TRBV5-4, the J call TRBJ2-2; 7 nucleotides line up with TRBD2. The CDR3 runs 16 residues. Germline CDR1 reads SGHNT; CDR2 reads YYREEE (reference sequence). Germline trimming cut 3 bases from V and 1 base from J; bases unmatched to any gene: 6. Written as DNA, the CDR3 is TGTGCCAGCAGCTGGATGGGGGGGGGGAACACCGGGGAGCTGTTTTTT. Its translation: CASSWMGGGNTGELFF.

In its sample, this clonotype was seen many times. CDR3: CASSSYVSGGSPLHF. CDR3 bases: TGCGCCAGCAGCTCCTACGTTAGCGGGGGTTCACCCCTCCACTTT. The J gene is TRBJ1-6, the V gene TRBV5-1, with D possibly matching TRBD1 (5 bases). Per the germline V gene, CDR1 is SGHRS and CDR2 is YFSETQ. This CDR3 spans 15 amino acids. Between the trimmed V and J ends, which lost 3 bases and 9 bases, there was a span of 16 bases.

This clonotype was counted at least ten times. CDR3 nucleotide sequence: TGTGCCATCAGTGGGACAGGGGGTAGCGGTCAGCCCCAGCATTTT. This gives the protein CAISGTGGSGQPQHF. This chain joins TRBV10-3 and TRBJ1-5, with 10 bases identical to TRBD1. With V trimmed by 4 bases and J by 6 bases, 6 bases remained unmatched. The CDR3 is 15 residues long. Germline CDR1 ENHRY, CDR2 SYGVKD.

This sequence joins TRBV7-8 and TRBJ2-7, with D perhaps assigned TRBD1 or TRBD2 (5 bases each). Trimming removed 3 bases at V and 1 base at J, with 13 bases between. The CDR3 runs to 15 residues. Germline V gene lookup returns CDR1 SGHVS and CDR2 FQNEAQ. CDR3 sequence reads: CASSFGTASSYEQYF. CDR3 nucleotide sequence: TGTGCCAGCAGCTTCGGGACCGCGAGTTCCTACGAGCAGTACTTC.

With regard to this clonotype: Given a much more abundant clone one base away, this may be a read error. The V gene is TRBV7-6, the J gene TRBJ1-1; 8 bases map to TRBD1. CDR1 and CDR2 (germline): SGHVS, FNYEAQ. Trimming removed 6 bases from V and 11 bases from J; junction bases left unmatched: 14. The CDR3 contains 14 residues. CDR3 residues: CASSSPTGGGVAFF. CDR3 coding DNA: TGTGCCAGCAGTTCTCCTACAGGGGGTGGGGTGGCTTTCTTT.

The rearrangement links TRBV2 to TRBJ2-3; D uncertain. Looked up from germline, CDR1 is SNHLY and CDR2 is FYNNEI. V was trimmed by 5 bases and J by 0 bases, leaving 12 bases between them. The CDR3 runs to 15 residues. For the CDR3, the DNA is TGTGCCAGCAGTCCCGAGGCGGCTAGCACAGATACGCAGTATTTT. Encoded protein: CASSPEAASTDTQYF.

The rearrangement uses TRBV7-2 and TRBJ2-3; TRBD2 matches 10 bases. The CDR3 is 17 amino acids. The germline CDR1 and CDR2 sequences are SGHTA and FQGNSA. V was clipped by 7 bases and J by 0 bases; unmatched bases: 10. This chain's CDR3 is CASNLRASGGSTDTQYF. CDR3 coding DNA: TGTGCCAGCAACCTAAGGGCTAGCGGGGGTAGCACAGATACGCAGTATTTT.

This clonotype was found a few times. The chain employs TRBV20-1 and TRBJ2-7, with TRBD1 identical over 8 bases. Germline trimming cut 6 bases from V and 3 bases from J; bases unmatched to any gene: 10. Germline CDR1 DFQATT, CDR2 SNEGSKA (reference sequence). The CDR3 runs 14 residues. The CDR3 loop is CSATTGTGVYEQYF. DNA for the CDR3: TGCAGTGCCACAACCGGGACAGGAGTCTACGAGCAGTACTTC.

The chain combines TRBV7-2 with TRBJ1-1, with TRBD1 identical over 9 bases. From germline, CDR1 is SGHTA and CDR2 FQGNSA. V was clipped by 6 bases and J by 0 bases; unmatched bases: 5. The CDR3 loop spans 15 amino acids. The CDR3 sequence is CASSYGQGMNTEAFF. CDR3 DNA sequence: TGTGCCAGCAGTTATGGACAGGGGATGAACACTGAAGCTTTCTTT.

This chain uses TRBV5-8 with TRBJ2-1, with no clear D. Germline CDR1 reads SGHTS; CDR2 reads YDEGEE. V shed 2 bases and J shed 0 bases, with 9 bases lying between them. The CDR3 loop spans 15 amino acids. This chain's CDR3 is CASSFDPGSYNEQFF. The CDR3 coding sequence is TGTGCCAGCAGCTTTGACCCAGGCTCCTACAATGAGCAGTTCTTC.

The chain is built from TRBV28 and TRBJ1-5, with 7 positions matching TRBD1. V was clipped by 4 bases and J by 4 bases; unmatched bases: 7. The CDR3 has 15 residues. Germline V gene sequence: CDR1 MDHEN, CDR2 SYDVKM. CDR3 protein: CASSYPTGINQPQHF. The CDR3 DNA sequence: TGTGCCAGCAGTTACCCGACAGGGATTAATCAGCCCCAGCATTTT.

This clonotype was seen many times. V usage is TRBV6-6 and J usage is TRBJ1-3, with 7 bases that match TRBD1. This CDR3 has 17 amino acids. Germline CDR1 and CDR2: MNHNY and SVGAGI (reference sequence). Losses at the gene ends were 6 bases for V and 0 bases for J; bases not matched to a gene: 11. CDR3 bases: TGTGCCAGCAGATCCGCCGGACAGGACAACTCTGGAAACACCATATATTTT. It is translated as CASRSAGQDNSGNTIYF.

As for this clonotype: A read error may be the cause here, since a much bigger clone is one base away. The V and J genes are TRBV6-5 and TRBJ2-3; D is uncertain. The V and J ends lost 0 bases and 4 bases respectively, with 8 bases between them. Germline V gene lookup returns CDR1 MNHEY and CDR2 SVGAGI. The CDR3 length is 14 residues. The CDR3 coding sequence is TGTGCCAGCAGTTACTCTCAGAAGGCAGATACGCAGTATTTT. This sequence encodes CASSYSQKADTQYF.

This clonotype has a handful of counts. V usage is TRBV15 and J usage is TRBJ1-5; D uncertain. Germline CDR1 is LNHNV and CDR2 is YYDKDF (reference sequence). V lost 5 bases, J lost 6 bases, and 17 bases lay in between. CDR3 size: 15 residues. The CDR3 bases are TGTGCCACCAGCTCCAGTTCGGAGGCCGCTCAGCCCCAGCATTTT. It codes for CATSSSSEAAQPQHF.

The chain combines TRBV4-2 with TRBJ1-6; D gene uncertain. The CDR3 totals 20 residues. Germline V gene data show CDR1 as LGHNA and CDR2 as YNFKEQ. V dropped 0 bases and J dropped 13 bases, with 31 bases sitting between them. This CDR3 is CASSQDLGGWMNTGVEPLHF. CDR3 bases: TGTGCCAGCAGCCAAGATCTTGGCGGCTGGATGAACACCGGGGTAGAGCCCCTCCACTTT.

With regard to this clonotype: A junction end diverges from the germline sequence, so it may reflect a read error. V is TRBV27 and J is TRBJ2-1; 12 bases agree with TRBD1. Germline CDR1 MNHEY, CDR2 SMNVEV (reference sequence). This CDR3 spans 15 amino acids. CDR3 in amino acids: CAGSSGQGAHNEQFF. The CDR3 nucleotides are TGTGCCGGCAGTTCGGGACAGGGGGCGCACAATGAGCAGTTCTTC.

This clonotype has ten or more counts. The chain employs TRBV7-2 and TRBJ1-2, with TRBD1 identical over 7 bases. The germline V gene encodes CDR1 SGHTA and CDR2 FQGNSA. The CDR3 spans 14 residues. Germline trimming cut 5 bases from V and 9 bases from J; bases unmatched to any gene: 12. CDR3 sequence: CASSSNRGGGSYTF. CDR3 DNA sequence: TGTGCCAGCAGCAGTAACAGGGGAGGAGGGAGCTACACCTTC.

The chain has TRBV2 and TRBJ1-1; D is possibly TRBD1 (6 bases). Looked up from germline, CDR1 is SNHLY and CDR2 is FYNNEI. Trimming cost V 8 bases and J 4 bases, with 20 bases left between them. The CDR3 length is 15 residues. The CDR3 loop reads CASPLSGATGTEAFF. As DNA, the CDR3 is TGTGCCAGCCCGTTGTCAGGGGCTACAGGCACTGAAGCTTTCTTT.

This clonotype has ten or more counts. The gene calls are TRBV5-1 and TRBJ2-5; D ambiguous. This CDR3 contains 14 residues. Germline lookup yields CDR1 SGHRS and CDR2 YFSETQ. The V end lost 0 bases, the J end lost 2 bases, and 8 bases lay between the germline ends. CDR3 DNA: TGCGCCAGCAGCTTGGATGTAGTTCAAGAGACCCAGTACTTC. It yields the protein CASSLDVVQETQYF.

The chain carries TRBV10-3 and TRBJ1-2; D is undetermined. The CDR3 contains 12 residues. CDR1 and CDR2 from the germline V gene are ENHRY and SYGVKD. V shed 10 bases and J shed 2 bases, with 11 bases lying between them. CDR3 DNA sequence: TGTGCCAGCAGGACTAGAAACTATGGCTACACCTTC. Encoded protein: CASRTRNYGYTF.

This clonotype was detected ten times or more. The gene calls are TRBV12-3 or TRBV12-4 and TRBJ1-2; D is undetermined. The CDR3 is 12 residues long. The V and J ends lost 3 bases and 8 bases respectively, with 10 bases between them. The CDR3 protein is CASSFRRGGYTF. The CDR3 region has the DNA TGTGCCAGCAGTTTTCGACGAGGAGGCTACACCTTC.